These 25 T cell receptor beta chains came from one sample sequenced in a study of human T cells and chemical hapten exposure (dated by TCRdb to the early 2020s). The library was obtained by RACE. TCRdb records NextSeq 500 as the sequencer. The public reads were run again by TCRdb, first through fastp at Q25 and then through MiXCR, and only productive beta chains were kept. Here each entry gathers all rows of one CDR3 protein and keeps the most common genes and DNA. In all, the sample holds 80,000 to 95,000 distinct CDR3 sequences, and 9.5% to 12% of those were seen once. The ten biggest clones cover 2.2% of the sample. The sample's time point label is to be understood as: patch test 2, 6 weeks after DPC sensitization. According to the study, the label for this sample's treatment or condition signals: therapeutic diphenylcyclopropenone sensitization with weekly scalp DPC. The sample here was whole blood, taken in connection with sensitization to the hapten diphenylcyclopropenone (DPC). These receptors came from a man aged 40-50 years with alopecia areata. Some clones in this sample may be carry-over from other donors' samples.

V is TRBV20-1 and J is TRBJ2-1, with TRBD2 matching 12 bases. CDR1 is DFQATT, CDR2 SNEGSKA, per germline (reference sequence). The trim removed 0 bases at V and 10 bases at J, leaving 13 bases unmatched. This CDR3 is built from 17 residues. CDR3 coding DNA: TGCAGTGCTAGAGACGACACACTAGCGGGAGGTCGGAGGGAGCAGTTCTTC. It encodes CSARDDTLAGGRREQFF.

The J gene is TRBJ1-1, the V gene TRBV20-1, with a possible D match to TRBD1 (6 bases). The CDR3 consists of 12 residues. V was cut by 5 bases and J by 4 bases, with 11 bases left in between. Germline V gives CDR1 DFQATT, CDR2 SNEGSKA (reference sequence). CDR3 protein: CSARGQITEAFF. The CDR3 coding sequence is TGCAGTGCTCGGGGGCAGATCACTGAAGCTTTCTTT.

This chain joins TRBV20-1 and TRBJ2-3; the D gene could be TRBD1 or TRBD2 (5 bases each). Between the trimmed V and J ends, which lost 5 bases and 0 bases, there was a span of 9 bases. The CDR3 spans 13 residues. CDR1 and CDR2 from the germline V gene are DFQATT and SNEGSKA (reference sequence). CDR3 protein: CSAGGSSTDTQYF. In nucleotides, the CDR3 is TGCAGTGCTGGGGGTAGTAGCACAGATACGCAGTATTTT.

A few counts support this clonotype. The V gene is TRBV25-1, the J gene TRBJ2-7; 7 bases are shared with TRBD2. The CDR3 runs to 13 residues. In germline, CDR1 is MGHDK, CDR2 SYGVNS. V lost 5 bases and J lost 4; bases outside the gene matches: 5. CDR3 bases: TGTGCCAGCAGTCGGGCGGGAGAATACGAGCAGTACTTC. Translated: CASSRAGEYEQYF.

This clonotype was observed a handful of times. Here the CDR3 reads CASSPRTVNLRSEQYF. The DNA of the CDR3 is TGTGCCAGCAGTCCAAGGACAGTTAACCTTAGGAGCGAGCAGTACTTC. This sequence joins TRBV28 and TRBJ2-7, with D possibly TRBD1 on 6 matching bases. Germline V gene lookup returns CDR1 MDHEN and CDR2 SYDVKM. V was clipped by 5 bases and J by 6 bases, with 23 bases between them. CDR3 size: 16 residues.

The chain links TRBV28 to TRBJ2-7, with unresolved D. Germline CDR1 reads MDHEN; CDR2 reads SYDVKM. The germline V and J ends were trimmed by 7 bases and 3 bases, with 10 bases remaining between them. The CDR3 runs to 12 residues. The CDR3, as DNA: TGTGCCAGCAAGGGAACATACTACGAGCAGTACTTC. Translation: CASKGTYYEQYF.

This CDR3 is CASEPGASGRRNIQYF. CDR3 coding DNA: TGTGCCTCTGAGCCCGGGGCTAGCGGGAGGAGAAACATTCAGTACTTC. The chain has TRBV19 and TRBJ2-4; the match to TRBD2 covers 11 bases. The CDR3 extends over 16 amino acids. Per germline, CDR1 LNHDA and CDR2 SQIVND (reference sequence). J was trimmed by 6 bases and V by 11 bases; bases with no gene match: 15.

This clonotype occurred many times. The genes are TRBV12-3 or TRBV12-4 and TRBJ1-6; D gene uncertain. The CDR3 has 12 residues. Trimming shortened V by 1 base and J by 11 bases, and 6 bases separated the two germline ends. The CDR3 spells CASSLERAPLHF. CDR3 nucleotides: TGTGCCAGCAGTTTAGAGCGGGCACCCCTCCACTTT.

A few counts support this clonotype. The rearrangement uses TRBV24-1 and TRBJ2-2; D unclear. V was clipped by 9 bases and J by 5 bases, with 12 bases between them. The CDR3 consists of 13 residues. Germline CDR1 KGHDR, CDR2 SFDVKD. In DNA form, the CDR3 reads TGTGCCACCCGGAGTGTTTGGACCGGGGAGCTGTTTTTT. Its protein is CATRSVWTGELFF.

CDR3 DNA sequence: TGTGCCAGCAGTGAAGGACTAGCGGGAGCAGATACGCAGTATTTT. Protein: CASSEGLAGADTQYF. This rearrangement joins TRBV6-1 to TRBJ2-3, with 12 nucleotides matching TRBD2. V shed 1 base and J 4 bases; nucleotides not matched to a gene: 0. Germline V gene lookup returns CDR1 MNHNS and CDR2 SASEGT. The CDR3 has 15 amino acids.

CDR3 residues: CASSLDGYNEQFF. In DNA form, the CDR3 reads TGTGCCAGCAGCTTAGACGGTTACAATGAGCAGTTCTTC. The chain uses TRBV7-2 and TRBJ2-1, with unresolved D. CDR3 length: 13 amino acids. Between the trimmed V and J ends, which lost 1 base and 4 bases, there was a span of 5 bases. Germline assignment: CDR1 SGHTA and CDR2 FQGNSA.

This clonotype turned up a few times. Sequence at one end of the junction differs from germline and may be a read error. The CDR3 DNA sequence: TGCGCCAGCAGTTTGGGAACTAGTGGGGAGCAGTACTTC. It encodes CASSLGTSGEQYF. The rearrangement uses TRBV5-1 and TRBJ2-7, with D maybe TRBD2 (5 bases). Germline assignment: CDR1 SGHRS and CDR2 YFSETQ. The CDR3 loop spans 13 amino acids.

This clonotype has a count of ten or more. The V gene is TRBV3-1, the J gene TRBJ2-3; a weak D match, TRBD2 (6 bases). The CDR3 runs to 16 residues. The V and J ends lost 2 bases and 2 bases respectively, with 14 bases between them. Germline V gives CDR1 LGHDT, CDR2 YNNKEL (reference sequence). CDR3 DNA sequence: TGTGCCAGCAGCCAAACAACGGGAGAGGTCACAGATACGCAGTATTTT. Amino acid sequence: CASSQTTGEVTDTQYF.

This clonotype has a handful of counts. The rearrangement joins TRBV7-9 to TRBJ1-5; D remains unclear. V shed 3 bases and J shed 3 bases, with 6 bases lying between them. The CDR3 has 13 amino acids. CDR1 and CDR2 (germline): SEHNR, FQNEAQ (reference sequence). CDR3 in DNA: TGTGCCAGCAGCTTTTTGGACAATCAGCCCCAGCATTTT. It codes for CASSFLDNQPQHF.

This clonotype was counted at least ten times. The genes are TRBV6-6 and TRBJ1-1; D possibly corresponds to TRBD1 (5 bases). CDR1 is MNHNY, CDR2 SVGAGI, per germline (reference sequence). The CDR3 runs to 13 residues. Between the trimmed V and J ends, which lost 5 bases and 0 bases, there was a span of 7 bases. CDR3 nucleotides: TGTGCCAGCAGTAAGGGGCTGAACACTGAAGCTTTCTTT. This gives the protein CASSKGLNTEAFF.

This clonotype was picked up many times. J is TRBJ1-2 and V is TRBV12-3 or TRBV12-4, with no clear D. Trimming stripped 6 bases from V and 4 bases from J, with 12 bases between. This CDR3 region has 13 residues. This CDR3 is CASRDGNLYGYTF. CDR3 nucleotide sequence: TGTGCCAGCAGGGACGGAAACCTCTATGGCTACACCTTC.

This clonotype was observed a few times. The chain recombines TRBV28 with TRBJ2-5; D not certain. Deletions cut 6 bases from V and 1 base from J, with 15 bases between. The CDR3 contains 15 residues. CDR1 and CDR2 (germline): MDHEN, SYDVKM. Written as DNA, the CDR3 is TGTGCCAGCAGCCCTAGGGTTTCGGCCCAAGAGACCCAGTACTTC. Residues: CASSPRVSAQETQYF.

This chain uses TRBV19 with TRBJ2-5; D is unclear. This CDR3 spans 12 amino acids. Between the trimmed V and J ends, which lost 8 bases and 2 bases, there was a span of 9 bases. CDR1 LNHDA and CDR2 SQIVND come from the germline V gene (reference sequence). The CDR3 region is CASGQVQETQYF. For the CDR3, the DNA is TGTGCCAGTGGTCAGGTACAAGAGACCCAGTACTTC.

This clonotype has only a few counts. The CDR3 DNA reads as TGCGCCAGCAGCGAGGGACAGGGGACCTACGAGCAGTACGTC. The encoded protein is CASSEGQGTYEQYV. The J gene is TRBJ2-7, the V gene TRBV5-1; 10 bases fit TRBD1. This CDR3 is built from 14 residues. Germline V lookup: CDR1 SGHRS, CDR2 YFSETQ. J lost 2 bases, V lost 4 bases, and 3 bases had no gene match.

This clonotype was seen only a few times. The V gene is TRBV7-8, the J gene TRBJ2-7; tentative D call: TRBD2 (5 bases). V shed 0 bases and J shed 7 bases, with 28 bases lying between them. In germline, CDR1 is SGHVS, CDR2 FQNEAQ. This CDR3 is 19 amino acids long. The CDR3: CASSLARFAGRRFSGEQYF. CDR3 sequence (DNA): TGTGCCAGCAGCTTAGCCCGCTTCGCCGGGCGGAGGTTCTCTGGGGAGCAGTACTTC.

This chain joins TRBV5-1 and TRBJ1-2; D gene uncertain. The CDR3 sequence is 13 residues long. Trimming took 1 base from V and 2 from J, leaving 6 bases between them. Germline-derived CDR1 and CDR2 are SGHRS and YFSETQ. CDR3 residues: CASSLTENYGYTF. The DNA of the CDR3 is TGCGCCAGCAGCTTGACAGAGAACTATGGCTACACCTTC.

This clonotype was counted many times. The chain is built from TRBV28 and TRBJ2-4, with a weak D call TRBD1 (5 bases). Germline CDR1 is MDHEN and CDR2 is SYDVKM. This CDR3 comprises 19 residues. V lost 6 bases and J 1 base, leaving 25 bases between the germline ends. CDR3 in amino acids: CASRTAQGPFELAKNIQYF. The CDR3 coding sequence is TGTGCCAGCAGGACAGCCCAGGGCCCTTTTGAACTGGCCAAAAACATTCAGTACTTC.

This sequence joins TRBV20-1 and TRBJ2-7; 7 bases align to TRBD2. The length of the CDR3 is 16 residues. Per the germline V gene, CDR1 is DFQATT and CDR2 is SNEGSKA (reference sequence). Losses at the gene ends were 3 bases for V and 2 bases for J; bases not matched to a gene: 13. The CDR3 spells CSASPRRAGAPYEQYV. The DNA of the CDR3 is TGCAGTGCTAGCCCCAGAAGGGCGGGAGCCCCCTACGAGCAGTACGTC.

The chain links TRBV24-1 to TRBJ2-1; TRBD2 matches at 11 bases. V lost 3 bases, J lost 3 bases, and 9 bases stayed unmatched. Germline CDR1 is KGHDR and CDR2 is SFDVKD. The CDR3 is 18 residues long. The CDR3 sequence is CATSDPTSGSAGYNEQFF. The CDR3 DNA sequence: TGTGCCACCAGTGATCCTACTAGCGGGAGCGCTGGCTACAATGAGCAGTTCTTC.

The genes are TRBV9 and TRBJ2-1; 7 nucleotides agree with TRBD1. CDR1 is SGDLS, CDR2 YYNGEE, per germline. J gave up 9 bases and V 0 bases, and 6 bases lay outside the gene matches. The CDR3 consists of 14 residues. CDR3 region: CASSVGQGDGEQFF. In nucleotides, the CDR3 is TGTGCCAGCAGCGTAGGACAGGGAGATGGTGAGCAGTTCTTC.